A single sample is the source of the 27 T cell receptor beta chains below, sequenced in a study of Ad26.COV2.S vaccination and SARS-CoV-2 variants. The treatment was: some 20 received Ad26.COV2.S at low or high dose, single or two shots; five or six received placebo; per-sample allocation not given. Sampling was done on day 63 after the first vaccine or placebo injection. TCRdb's table, derived via immunoSEQ multiplex PCR, lists solely in-frame clones and lacks some. The sample consists of some 290,000 clones, around four fifths of them appearing once. The sequencing used peripheral blood, collected in a trial of Ad26.COV2.S vaccine versus placebo. All receptors derive from a person aged 18-65 years who received the Ad26.COV2.S COVID-19 vaccine or a placebo.

V and J are TRBV12-3 or TRBV12-4 and TRBJ2-2; D remains ambiguous. There are 12 residues in the CDR3. Trimming removed 3 bases from V and 8 bases from J, with 7 bases in between. The CDR3 region is CASSFYAGELFF. CDR3 coding DNA: TGTGCCAGCAGTTTTTACGCGGGGGAGCTGTTTTTT.

The V and J genes are TRBV6-5 and TRBJ2-7; the D gene is possibly TRBD2 (7 bases). Germline-derived CDR1 and CDR2 are MNHEY and SVGAGI. The CDR3 loop spans 14 amino acids. V was cut by 6 bases and J by 6 bases, with 18 bases left in between. The CDR3 nucleotides are TGTGCCAGCAGCTTTCCTGGGGGGGCCGCCGAGCAGTACTTC. This encodes CASSFPGGAAEQYF.

The chain recombines TRBV3-1 (or the pseudogene TRBV3-2) with TRBJ1-2; a possible D gene is TRBD1 (5 bases). With 4 bases removed from V and 8 bases from J, the gap between germline ends came to 14 bases. Germline V lookup: CDR1 LGHDT, CDR2 YNNKEL (reference sequence). There are 13 residues in the CDR3. DNA of the CDR3: TGTGCCAGCAGCCGACCGGAGGGGTACGGCTACACCTTC. Translation: CASSRPEGYGYTF.

V gene TRBV5-1 combines with J gene TRBJ2-7; weak D call: TRBD2 (5 bases). V was clipped by 2 bases and J by 1 base, with 10 bases between them. Germline CDR1 is SGHRS and CDR2 is YFSETQ. The CDR3 totals 14 residues. As DNA, the CDR3 is TGCGCCAGCAGCTTCGAGGGAAGTTCCTACGAGCAGTACTTC. Protein product: CASSFEGSSYEQYF. Variable domain in full (rest from reference TRBV5-1 and TRBJ2-7): KAGVTQTPRYLIKTRGQQVTLSCSPISGHRSVSWYQQTPGQGLQFLFEYFSETQRNKGNFPGRFSGRQFSNSRSEMNVSTLELGDSALYLCASSFEGSSYEQYFGPGTRLTVT.

This clone was counted a few times. The genes are TRBV28 and TRBJ1-1; D not resolved. Trimming stripped 4 bases from V and 1 base from J, with 4 bases between. This CDR3 comprises 12 residues. Germline assignment: CDR1 MDHEN and CDR2 SYDVKM. The CDR3 loop reads CASSWGNTEAFF. CDR3 sequence (DNA): TGTGCCAGCAGTTGGGGGAACACTGAAGCTTTCTTT.

The rearrangement joins TRBV6-2 or TRBV6-3 to TRBJ1-2; D remains ambiguous. CDR3 length: 14 residues. Germline CDR1 MNHEY, CDR2 SVGEGT. Trimming pared 4 bases from V and 6 bases from J, leaving 15 bases between. For the CDR3, the DNA is TGTGCCAGCAGTTCCCTGTCCCCAGTGAATGGCTACACCTTC. Protein: CASSSLSPVNGYTF.

The rearrangement links TRBV28 to TRBJ2-7; D not certain. There are 12 residues in the CDR3. Germline V gives CDR1 MDHEN, CDR2 SYDVKM. Trimming pared 5 bases from V and 5 bases from J, leaving 10 bases between. This CDR3 is CASSPNTDEQYF. Here the CDR3 DNA reads TGTGCCAGCAGTCCCAATACCGACGAGCAGTACTTC.

This rearrangement joins TRBV24-1 to TRBJ2-1, with 9 bases lining up with TRBD2. The CDR3 runs to 16 residues. Germline V lookup: CDR1 KGHDR, CDR2 SFDVKD. The V gene end was trimmed by 3 bases and the J gene end by 7 bases; junction bases not matched to a gene: 9. CDR3 loop: CATSDRGGALGNEQFF. As DNA, the CDR3 is TGTGCCACCAGTGATCGCGGGGGGGCGCTTGGAAATGAGCAGTTCTTC.

This chain joins TRBV5-8 and TRBJ2-7; D is unclear. The germline gives CDR1 SGHTS, CDR2 YDEGEE. Between the trimmed V and J ends, which lost 3 bases and 0 bases, there was a span of 16 bases. There are 16 residues in the CDR3. The CDR3 spells CASSWGDWGSSYEQYF. Here the CDR3 DNA reads TGTGCCAGCAGCTGGGGTGATTGGGGAAGCTCCTACGAGCAGTACTTC. The entire variable domain, with the rest obtained from reference TRBV5-8 and TRBJ2-7, is as follows: EAGVTQSPTHLIKTRGQQATLRCSPISGHTSVYWYQQALGLGLQFLLWYDEGEERNRGNFPPRFSGRQFPNYSSELNVNALELEDSALYLCASSWGDWGSSYEQYFGPGTRLTVT.

The chain couples TRBV3-1 (or the pseudogene TRBV3-2) to TRBJ1-2; possible D gene TRBD1, 5 bases. Germline V gene lookup returns CDR1 LGHDT and CDR2 YNNKEL (reference sequence). The V gene lost 2 bases and the J gene lost 8 bases, with 12 bases spanning the gap. The CDR3 contains 13 residues. CDR3 loop: CASSQIRVGGYTF. CDR3 in DNA: TGTGCCAGCAGCCAAATCAGGGTTGGAGGCTACACCTTC.

V gene TRBV27 combines with J gene TRBJ1-3; D gene ambiguous. Per germline, CDR1 MNHEY and CDR2 SMNVEV (reference sequence). Between the trimmed V and J ends, which lost 7 bases and 2 bases, there was a span of 9 bases. This CDR3 has 13 amino acids. The CDR3 reads CASMHRAGNTIYF. The CDR3 DNA reads as TGTGCCAGCATGCATAGGGCTGGAAACACCATATATTTT.

V and J are TRBV18 and TRBJ2-4, with TRBD1 matching 8 bases. Per germline, CDR1 KGHSH and CDR2 LQKENI. This CDR3 spans 18 amino acids. The V gene end was trimmed by 1 base and the J gene end by 1 base; junction bases not matched to a gene: 9. CDR3 DNA: TGTGCCAGCTCACCACGACAGGGGATGTCGGTGGCCAAAAACATTCAGTACTTC. This sequence encodes CASSPRQGMSVAKNIQYF.

The CDR3 DNA reads TGTGCCAGCAGTTCCCGGACAGATATGTCACCCCTCCACTTT. This codes for CASSSRTDMSPLHF. The rearrangement links TRBV27 to TRBJ1-6; D is perhaps TRBD1 (6 bases). Deletions cut 4 bases from V and 10 bases from J, with 14 bases between. This CDR3 has 14 amino acids. CDR1 and CDR2 (germline): MNHEY, SMNVEV (reference sequence).

This clone has more than one count but fewer than ten. The V gene is TRBV19, the J gene TRBJ1-5; 11 bases fit TRBD1. This CDR3 is 14 amino acids long. The germline V gene encodes CDR1 LNHDA and CDR2 SQIVND (reference sequence). J lost 4 bases, V lost 5 bases, and 1 base had no gene match. The CDR3 sequence is CASSGTGGNQPQHF. CDR3 in DNA: TGTGCCAGTAGTGGGACAGGGGGGAATCAGCCCCAGCATTTT. Full variable domain (outside the CDR3, taken from reference TRBV19 and TRBJ1-5): DGGITQSPKYLFRKEGQNVTLSCEQNLNHDAMYWYRQDPGQGLRLIYYSQIVNDFQKGDIAEGYSVSREKKESFPLTVTSAQKNPTAFYLCASSGTGGNQPQHFGDGTRLSIL.

The chain combines TRBV11-2 with TRBJ1-1; D perhaps matches TRBD1 (6 bases). Per germline, CDR1 SGHAT and CDR2 FQNNGV. This CDR3 has 13 residues. The V end was cut by 5 bases, the J end by 1 base, with 8 bases between. CDR3 residues: CASSNRANTEAFF. The CDR3 DNA follows: TGTGCCAGCAGCAACAGGGCGAACACTGAAGCTTTCTTT.

The chain combines TRBV19 with TRBJ1-1, with D tentatively TRBD1 (5 bases). Trimming took 2 bases from V and 3 from J, leaving 10 bases between them. The CDR3 spans 14 residues. Germline V gives CDR1 LNHDA, CDR2 SQIVND (reference sequence). For the CDR3, the DNA is TGTGCCAGTAGTATAATCTGGGGGTACACTGAAGCTTTCTTT. Its translation: CASSIIWGYTEAFF. Based on the CDR3 plus reference TRBV19 and TRBJ1-1, the full variable domain is DGGITQSPKYLFRKEGQNVTLSCEQNLNHDAMYWYRQDPGQGLRLIYYSQIVNDFQKGDIAEGYSVSREKKESFPLTVTSAQKNPTAFYLCASSIIWGYTEAFFGQGTRLTVV.

The chain employs TRBV27 and TRBJ1-4, with a possible D match to TRBD1 (6 bases). The V gene's germline CDR1 is MNHEY and CDR2 SMNVEV (reference sequence). Deletions cut 4 bases from V and 7 bases from J, with 28 bases between. The CDR3 runs to 19 residues. The CDR3 DNA is TGTGCCAGCAGTTACCTTCCCTCCAACAGGGTTGAATTCGGTGAAAAACTGTTTTTT. It specifies CASSYLPSNRVEFGEKLFF. Full variable domain (missing parts from reference TRBV27 and TRBJ1-4): EAQVTQNPRYLITVTGKKLTVTCSQNMNHEYMSWYRQDPGLGLRQIYYSMNVEVTDKGDVPEGYKVSRKEKRNFPLILESPSPNQTSLYFCASSYLPSNRVEFGEKLFFGSGTQLSVL.

The chain carries TRBV6-5 and TRBJ2-1; D possibly matches TRBD1 or TRBD2 (5 bases each). The CDR3 is 13 residues long. With 6 bases removed from V and 5 bases from J, the gap between germline ends came to 11 bases. Germline CDR1 reads MNHEY; CDR2 reads SVGAGI. CDR3 DNA sequence: TGTGCCAGCAGCCCGGGGCCCCACAATGAGCAGTTCTTC. It codes for CASSPGPHNEQFF.

The DNA of the CDR3 is TGCGCCAGCAGCTTGGTTGGCACTCCTAACTATGGCTACACCTTC. Encoded protein: CASSLVGTPNYGYTF. The chain employs TRBV5-1 and TRBJ1-2; D is unclear. Germline CDR1 is SGHRS and CDR2 is YFSETQ. The CDR3 length is 15 residues. V shed 0 bases and J shed 0 bases, with 9 bases lying between them. Full variable domain (rest looked up from reference TRBV5-1 and TRBJ1-2): KAGVTQTPRYLIKTRGQQVTLSCSPISGHRSVSWYQQTPGQGLQFLFEYFSETQRNKGNFPGRFSGRQFSNSRSEMNVSTLELGDSALYLCASSLVGTPNYGYTFGSGTRLTVV.

This clone was seen a single time. The chain employs TRBV7-3 and TRBJ2-7; the match to TRBD1 covers 7 bases. Trimming took 2 bases from V and 2 from J; bases not matched to a gene: 6. Germline loops: CDR1 SGHTA, CDR2 FQGTGA. This CDR3 contains 15 residues. The CDR3 coding sequence is TGTGCCAGCAGCTTAGAGGCAGGGGGTGCCTACGAGCAGTACTTC. Protein product: CASSLEAGGAYEQYF.

As regards this clone: Other DNA sequences in the sample encode the same CDR3. The chain couples TRBV7-3 to TRBJ1-1; D is undetermined. CDR3 length: 13 residues. The V end lost 2 bases, the J end lost 3 bases, and 7 bases lay between the germline ends. Germline CDR1 and CDR2: SGHTA and FQGTGA. DNA of the CDR3: TGTGCCAGCAGCTTATCTAGGGACACTGAAGCTTTCTTT. Translating it yields CASSLSRDTEAFF.

V and J are TRBV3-1 (or the pseudogene TRBV3-2) and TRBJ2-2; D is ambiguous. Germline CDR1 and CDR2: LGHDT and YNNKEL (reference sequence). This CDR3 is built from 13 residues. V was shortened by 4 bases and J by 7 bases, with 10 bases between the two germline ends. The CDR3 DNA is TGTGCCAGCAGCCTCTATAATGGCGGGGAGCTGTTTTTT. It specifies CASSLYNGGELFF.

The chain is built from TRBV30 and TRBJ1-2, with D possibly matching TRBD1 (5 bases). Germline V lookup: CDR1 GTSNPN, CDR2 SVGIG (reference sequence). V lost 1 base and J lost 10, with 16 bases in between. This CDR3 comprises 13 residues. The chain's CDR3 is CAWSGDGAAFYTF. The DNA of the CDR3 is TGTGCCTGGAGTGGGGATGGGGCAGCTTTCTACACCTTC.

The V call is TRBV4-1, the J call TRBJ2-1; 8 bases map to TRBD1. This CDR3 contains 12 residues. CDR1 is MGHRA and CDR2 is YSYEKL in the germline V gene. The junction had 3 bases not matched to a gene; V was cut back by 2 bases and J by 12 bases. In nucleotides, the CDR3 is TGCGCCAGCAGCCAACACGGGACAGGGCAGTTCTTC. The encoded protein is CASSQHGTGQFF.

The V and J genes are TRBV6-5 and TRBJ1-5, with D possibly being TRBD1 (5 bases). The V and J ends lost 5 bases and 0 bases respectively, with 11 bases between them. The CDR3 has 15 amino acids. Germline V gene data show CDR1 as MNHEY and CDR2 as SVGAGI. CDR3 nucleotide sequence: TGTGCCAGCAGTCCACAGGCACTTAGCAATCAGCCCCAGCATTTT. Its protein product is CASSPQALSNQPQHF.

The chain uses TRBV9 and TRBJ2-1; D unresolved. CDR1 is SGDLS, CDR2 YYNGEE, per germline. The CDR3 loop spans 12 amino acids. V lost 0 bases and J lost 6, with 4 bases in between. CDR3 region: CASSVGPNEQFF. CDR3 in DNA: TGTGCCAGCAGCGTAGGACCCAATGAGCAGTTCTTC.

This clone came up once. The chain carries TRBV7-8 and TRBJ1-5; 7 nucleotides match TRBD1. This CDR3 contains 15 residues. The junction had 6 bases not matched to a gene; V was cut back by 5 bases and J by 2 bases. In germline, CDR1 is SGHVS, CDR2 FQNEAQ. The CDR3 protein is CASSEGTGGNQPQHF. The CDR3 coding sequence is TGTGCCAGCAGCGAGGGTACAGGGGGCAATCAGCCCCAGCATTTT. Looking up the rest from reference TRBV7-8 and TRBJ1-5 gives the full variable domain: GAGVSQSPRYKVAKRGQDVALRCDPISGHVSLFWYQQALGQGPEFLTYFQNEAQLDKSGLPSDRFFAERPEGSVSTLKIQRTQQEDSAVYLCASSEGTGGNQPQHFGDGTRLSIL.